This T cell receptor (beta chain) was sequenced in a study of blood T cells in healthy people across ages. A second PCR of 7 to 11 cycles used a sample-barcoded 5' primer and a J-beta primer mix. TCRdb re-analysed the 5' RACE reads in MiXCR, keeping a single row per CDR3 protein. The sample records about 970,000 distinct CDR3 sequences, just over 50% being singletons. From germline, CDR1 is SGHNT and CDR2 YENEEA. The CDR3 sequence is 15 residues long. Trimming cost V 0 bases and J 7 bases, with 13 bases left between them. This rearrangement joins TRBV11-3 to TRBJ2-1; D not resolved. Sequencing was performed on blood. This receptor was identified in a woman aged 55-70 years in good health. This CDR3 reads CASSLDGNSENEQFF. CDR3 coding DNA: TGTGCCAGCAGCTTAGACGGTAACAGCGAAAATGAGCAGTTCTTC.